This T cell receptor (beta chain) stems from a study of blood T cell repertoires in COVID-19. Background on the study: The United States, Italy and Spain were the sources of the acute and convalescent COVID-19 samples. Sources were T cells, B-cell-depleted T cells, or PBMCs; the material itself was cDNA or gDNA.

Under the authors' procedure: Estimation of nucleated cell counts was performed using reference gene primer amplification. Libraries were prepared by immunoSEQ multiplex PCR; TCRdb keeps only in-frame clonotypes and omits some of them. Clonal size and the V and J genes are those of that table, whereas D and trimming came from the DNA. The data show about 270,000 clones, about four fifths seen once. Germline V gene data show CDR1 as MNHNS and CDR2 as SASEGT. The CDR3 covers 15 residues. The V end was cut by 1 base, the J end by 2 bases, with 12 bases between. The sequenced material came from peripheral blood. The source is a woman aged 18-35 years with acute or convalescent COVID-19. The chain carries TRBV6-1 and TRBJ2-7; a weak D match, TRBD1 (5 bases). CDR3: CASSEGTAGPYEQYF. CDR3 sequence (DNA): TGTGCCAGCAGTGAAGGTACGGCAGGGCCCTACGAGCAGTACTTC.